This T cell receptor beta chain stems from a study of CD8 T cells in ankylosing spondylitis listed by TCRdb under 2017. Context from the whole study: The study profiled T cell receptor beta repertoires in healthy donors and ankylosing spondylitis patients to find disease-linked TCR variants. The full study cohort comprised 25 or so ankylosing spondylitis patients and some 100 healthy donors. Peripheral blood samples were taken, and synovial fluid was additionally collected from ankylosing spondylitis patients. Broad study findings and their caveats: Blood from ankylosing spondylitis patients appeared to be characterized by a TCR beta motif composed of eight highly homologous amino acid variants. Some motif variants had previously been reported in the synovial fluid and blood of reactive arthritis patients, which suggests shared mechanisms of disease initiation. A CD8+ phenotype was shown by the disease-linked clones, which were found at relatively low frequencies in peripheral blood. The disease-linked clones were reported to be significantly enriched in matched synovial fluid samples from ankylosing spondylitis patients.

This clonotype was seen repeatedly, ten times or more. It has no known antigen specificity. Within one base of it there is no much larger clone, and no base qualities were kept. The sequencer was an Illumina HiSeq 2500. Quantitative 5'-RACE with molecular barcodes was the method used to prepare the TCR beta libraries. Concerning the study's data processing: Disease-linked TCR variants were identified with a new computational method built on a probabilistic model of VDJ rearrangement. The public sequencing data were trimmed at Q25 with fastp and processed into clonotypes with MiXCR by TCRdb, which kept only in-frame beta chains. CDR3 protein sequences are deduplicated, and each keeps its most common genes and DNA. For this entry, the V and J calls and clone size follow TCRdb and not the study's own pipeline. Recorded for this sample are under 55,000 distinct CDR3 sequences; approximately 7% of them occurred a single time. The ten top clones hold about 8.9% of the sample.

Sequencing input: blood, either unsorted or a sorted T cell fraction (not recorded which). This receptor was taken from a female donor with ankylosing spondylitis or in good health (not recorded which).

The nucleotide sequence is given as TGCGCCAGCATAGGATTGCCCCCGGGGGCCGAGACCCAGTACTTC. It translates as CASIGLPPGAETQYF. The receptor chain draws on TRBV10-1 and TRBJ2-5; the D gene assignment is perhaps TRBD1 or TRBD2, with each matching 6 bases. The CDR3 spans 15 residues, from the cysteine through the phenylalanine. The only DNA kept is the CDR3, 45 bases in frame from the first base. The germline ends are 20 bases apart after V is trimmed by 7 bases and J by 5 bases. The germline V gene encodes CDR1 WNHNN and CDR2 SYGVQD (reference sequence).